Below are 21 T cell receptor beta chains sequenced from a single sample in a study of long-term antiretroviral therapy in people with HIV. An immunoSEQ assay, version v3.0, was performed at survey level. Method: immunoSEQ multiplex PCR; TCRdb's copy keeps in-frame clones and lacks some. In the table there are 30,000 to 40,000 clones, approximately 80% of which are singletons. The sample was unsorted PBMCs, taken 2 years after starting antiretroviral therapy. The receptors come from a woman in her fifties or sixties with HIV.

The chain employs TRBV18 and TRBJ2-3, with D possibly being TRBD2 (5 bases). V lost 4 bases and J 0 bases, leaving 11 bases between the germline ends. From germline, CDR1 is KGHSH and CDR2 LQKENI. The CDR3 has 15 residues. CDR3 DNA sequence: TGTGCCAGCTCACTGGGGAGTTCTAGCACAGATACGCAGTATTTT. Its translation is CASSLGSSSTDTQYF.

V and J are TRBV30 and TRBJ1-2; 7 nucleotides line up with TRBD1. This CDR3 contains 15 residues. CDR1 and CDR2 (germline): GTSNPN, SVGIG (reference sequence). The V segment lost 1 base and the J segment 0 bases; nucleotides outside the gene matches: 5. The CDR3 spells CAWSGTGEANYGYTF. The CDR3 region has the DNA TGTGCCTGGAGTGGAACAGGGGAAGCTAACTATGGCTACACCTTC.

CDR3 DNA: TGTGCTAGTGGTTTTGGGACCCCGGGAGATACGCAGTATTTT. Residues: CASGFGTPGDTQYF. V is TRBV12-5 and J is TRBJ2-3; D possibly uses TRBD1 or TRBD2 (5 bases each). The CDR3 runs to 14 residues. V lost 3 bases and J lost 5, with 12 bases in between. The germline CDR1 and CDR2 sequences are LGHNT and FRNRAP. The variable domain in full, with the rest retrieved from reference TRBV12-5 and TRBJ2-3, is DARVTQTPRHKVTEMGQEVTMRCQPILGHNTVFWYRQTMMQGLELLAYFRNRAPLDDSGMPKDRFSAEMPDATLATLKIQPSEPRDSAVYFCASGFGTPGDTQYFGPGTRLTVL.

This clone was recorded once. The CDR3: CATSRVMAPQVGGYTF. The CDR3 DNA reads TGTGCCACCAGCAGAGTAATGGCTCCTCAAGTTGGTGGCTACACCTTC. This rearrangement joins TRBV15 to TRBJ1-2; D uncertain. The V gene's germline CDR1 is LNHNV and CDR2 YYDKDF (reference sequence). V lost 1 base to trimming and J lost 7 bases, with 19 bases between them. CDR3 length: 16 residues.

This clone has just a few counts. This sequence joins TRBV14 and TRBJ2-6; D is unresolved. Germline-derived CDR1 and CDR2 are SGHDN and FVKESK. Deletions cut 1 base from V and 0 bases from J, with 7 bases between. The CDR3 has 16 residues. CDR3 bases: TGTGCCAGCAGCCAAGGTTCGTACTCTGGGGCCAACGTCCTGACTTTC. This sequence encodes CASSQGSYSGANVLTF.

This chain links TRBV5-1 with TRBJ2-1; D gene unclear. The CDR3 sequence is 15 residues long. From germline, CDR1 is SGHRS and CDR2 YFSETQ. Between the trimmed V and J ends, which lost 0 bases and 2 bases, there was a span of 9 bases. CDR3 coding DNA: TGCGCCAGCAGCTTGGGGCAGGCAACCTACAATGAGCAGTTCTTC. Its translation: CASSLGQATYNEQFF.

The chain has TRBV27 and TRBJ2-7, with TRBD2 as a possible D gene (5 bases). The CDR3 is made up of 12 amino acids. CDR1 is MNHEY, CDR2 SMNVEV, per germline (reference sequence). Trimming shortened V by 6 bases and J by 3 bases, and 9 bases separated the two germline ends. As DNA, the CDR3 is TGTGCCAGCAGCTCCACTAGCTACGAGCAGTACTTC. It translates to CASSSTSYEQYF.

This clone was seen only a few times. V gene TRBV25-1 combines with J gene TRBJ1-1; a possible D gene is TRBD1 (5 bases). The CDR3 sequence is 14 residues long. Trimming took 6 bases from V and 4 from J, leaving 15 bases between them. Germline-derived CDR1 and CDR2 are MGHDK and SYGVNS. The CDR3 sequence is CASRGPVTATEAFF. The DNA of the CDR3 is TGTGCCAGCAGGGGGCCCGTGACAGCCACTGAAGCTTTCTTT.

The chain has TRBV30 and TRBJ1-6; tentative D call: TRBD1 (6 bases). The germline CDR1 and CDR2 sequences are GTSNPN and SVGIG (reference sequence). Trimming took off 2 bases at V and 10 bases at J, with 12 bases between the two ends. The length of the CDR3 is 13 residues. The DNA of the CDR3 is TGTGCCTGGAGTCTACAGGGCGTCTCACCCCTCCACTTT. Amino acids: CAWSLQGVSPLHF.

The genes are TRBV5-4 and TRBJ2-5, with D possibly TRBD1 on 6 matching bases. Trimming took off 1 base at V and 4 bases at J, with 8 bases between the two ends. CDR3 length equals 13 residues. Germline V lookup: CDR1 SGHNT, CDR2 YYREEE (reference sequence). The CDR3 protein is CASSLLGGETQYF. As DNA, the CDR3 is TGTGCCAGCAGCTTGCTAGGGGGAGAGACCCAGTACTTC.

The chain combines TRBV1 with TRBJ1-3; the table's D call TRBD1 went unverified against the DNA. TRBV1 is designated a pseudogene. This CDR3 region has 15 residues. The CDR3 DNA follows: TGCACCAGCAGTCCTGCAGGGCCCTCTGGAAACACCATATATTTT. Its protein product is CTSSPAGPSGNTIYF.

The chain uses TRBV6-1 and TRBJ1-3; 9 bases align to TRBD1. This CDR3 contains 15 residues. Germline-derived CDR1 and CDR2 are MNHNS and SASEGT. After removal of 2 bases from V and 3 bases from J, the junction contained 2 bases not matched to a gene. Here the CDR3 reads CASSERTGVGNTIYF. In nucleotides, the CDR3 is TGTGCCAGCAGTGAAAGGACAGGGGTTGGAAACACCATATATTTT.

J is TRBJ2-7 and V is TRBV7-2; tentatively, D is TRBD1 (6 bases). The CDR3 loop spans 13 amino acids. V dropped 4 bases and J dropped 6 bases, with 13 bases sitting between them. The V gene's germline CDR1 is SGHTA and CDR2 FQGNSA. CDR3 loop: CASSSDRDTEQYV. In nucleotides, the CDR3 is TGTGCCAGCAGCTCCGACCGGGACACCGAGCAGTACGTC.

In its sample, this clone was seen a few times. The chain carries TRBV7-9 and TRBJ1-2; a possible D gene is TRBD1 (5 bases). Germline V gene lookup returns CDR1 SEHNR and CDR2 FQNEAQ (reference sequence). This CDR3 spans 16 amino acids. V lost 0 bases, J lost 4 bases, and 15 bases lay in between. The chain's CDR3 is CASSLAPGLRSYGYTF. Written as DNA, the CDR3 is TGTGCCAGCAGCTTAGCTCCGGGACTGCGTTCCTATGGCTACACCTTC.

The chain carries TRBV4-1 and TRBJ2-3; D unclear. The CDR3 contains 16 residues. Germline V CDR1 and CDR2: MGHRA, YSYEKL. V shed 4 bases and J shed 0 bases, with 14 bases lying between them. In DNA, the CDR3 is TGCGCCAGCAGCCCCCTCTTGACGGACAGCACAGATACGCAGTATTTT. Amino acid sequence: CASSPLLTDSTDTQYF.

The gene calls are TRBV5-1 and TRBJ2-7; D is possibly TRBD2 (5 bases). Germline CDR1 is SGHRS and CDR2 is YFSETQ. V was cut by 4 bases and J by 6 bases, with 17 bases left in between. The CDR3 is 14 amino acids. The CDR3 DNA sequence: TGCGCCAGCAGCCGAGGGTTTCTTGACTCCGAGCAGTACTTC. It specifies CASSRGFLDSEQYF.

The genes are TRBV10-3 and TRBJ1-3; 8 bases are shared with TRBD1. The CDR3 spans 15 residues. V lost 7 bases to trimming and J lost 2 bases; unmatched junction nucleotides: 7. Germline CDR1 is ENHRY and CDR2 is SYGVKD. DNA for the CDR3: TGTGCCATCACCCTGACAGGGGAGCCTGGAAACACCATATATTTT. Protein: CAITLTGEPGNTIYF.

The V gene is TRBV27, the J gene TRBJ2-3; tentative D call: TRBD2 (6 bases). The germline V and J ends were trimmed by 7 bases and 6 bases, with 17 bases remaining between them. Germline V CDR1 and CDR2: MNHEY, SMNVEV (reference sequence). The CDR3 consists of 14 residues. In DNA form, the CDR3 reads TGTGCCAGCAAGAAGAAGGGACTTGATGATACGCAGTATTTT. Amino acids: CASKKKGLDDTQYF.

This chain uses TRBV30 with TRBJ2-5; possibly TRBD1 or TRBD2 for D (5 bases each). There are 15 residues in the CDR3. V was cut by 0 bases and J by 2 bases, with 13 bases left in between. Germline-derived CDR1 and CDR2 are GTSNPN and SVGIG (reference sequence). This CDR3 reads CAWSVVGTGQETQYF. Written as DNA, the CDR3 is TGTGCCTGGAGTGTAGTCGGGACGGGACAAGAGACCCAGTACTTC.

This clone turned up a few times. The V gene is TRBV7-8, the J gene TRBJ2-7; TRBD2 matches at 9 bases. The CDR3 is 14 residues long. Looked up from germline, CDR1 is SGHVS and CDR2 is FQNEAQ. The junction had 7 bases not matched to a gene; V was cut back by 2 bases and J by 8 bases. In DNA, the CDR3 is TGTGCCAGCAGCTTAATAGCGGGGGCCTCTCAGCAGTACTTC. Translated, it gives CASSLIAGASQQYF.

This rearrangement joins TRBV7-7 to TRBJ2-4; 7 bases line up with TRBD1. The CDR3 runs to 14 residues. V dropped 1 base and J dropped 8; count of bases not matched to a gene: 5. CDR1 is SSHAT, CDR2 FNYEAQ, per germline (reference sequence). The CDR3 nucleotides are TGTGCCAGCAGCTTAGTAGGGGGCGCGGACATTCAGTACTTC. Amino acid sequence: CASSLVGGADIQYF. The whole variable domain, remainder taken from reference TRBV7-7 and TRBJ2-4, is GAGVSQSPRYKVTKRGQDVTLRCDPISSHATLYWYQQALGQGPEFLTYFNYEAQPDKSGLPSDRFSAERPEGSISTLTIQRTEQRDSAMYRCASSLVGGADIQYFGAGTRLSVL.